This section outlines one T cell receptor (beta chain) sequence together with its context. This sample is part of a study of blood T cell repertoires in COVID-19. The germline CDR1 and CDR2 sequences are SGHTA and FQGNSA. The CDR3 extends over 15 amino acids. V was pared by 0 bases and J by 2 bases, with 8 bases between. The method was immunoSEQ multiplex PCR; TCRdb's version includes in-frame clones alone and lacks a portion of them. The repertoire includes a few hundred thousand clones, more than 75% of them detected once, and around 3% sits in the top ten. The source material was peripheral blood. This TCR derives from a man aged 55 to 70 with acute or convalescent COVID-19. The chain carries TRBV7-2 and TRBJ1-3, with D possibly TRBD1 on 6 matching bases. The CDR3 spells CASSLAPGAGNTIYF. In DNA form, the CDR3 reads TGTGCCAGCAGCTTAGCTCCAGGGGCTGGAAACACCATATATTTT.